The 20 T cell receptor beta chains reported below all come from one sample, sequenced in a study of human T cells and chemical hapten exposure (dated by TCRdb to the early 2020s). Read against the paper, the sample's time point label means: patch test 3, about 24 weeks after DPC sensitization. The treatment or condition label of this sample denotes: therapeutic diphenylcyclopropenone sensitization with weekly scalp DPC. The library was made by RACE. Sequencer: NextSeq 500. TCRdb cleaned the public reads at Q25 with fastp, built clones with MiXCR and kept in-frame beta chains. Here each entry gathers all rows of one CDR3 protein and keeps the most common genes and DNA. This sample lists just under 65,000 distinct CDR3 sequences; roughly 9.6% were detected once. Together, the top ten hold 2% to 3% of the sample. The sample consisted of whole blood, taken in connection with sensitization to the hapten diphenylcyclopropenone (DPC). These receptors were obtained from a woman in her 30s with alopecia areata. Some clones in this sample may be carry-over from other donors' samples.

In its sample, this clonotype was seen many times. The chain recombines TRBV20-1 with TRBJ1-1; 8 bases are a match to TRBD1. Germline CDR1 reads DFQATT; CDR2 reads SNEGSKA (reference sequence). J gave up 4 bases and V 2 bases, and 18 bases lay outside the gene matches. The CDR3 spans 18 residues. In DNA, the CDR3 is TGCAGTGCTAGACCCAGCGGGGGGCAGGGGGCGATTGGCACTGAAGCTTTCTTT. This translates into CSARPSGGQGAIGTEAFF.

The CDR3 DNA is TGTGCCAGCAGCCCCCCGCTAGCGGCTAGCACAGATACGCAGTATTTT. Translated: CASSPPLAASTDTQYF. The rearrangement links TRBV9 to TRBJ2-3, with 7 bases identical to TRBD2. Germline V gene lookup returns CDR1 SGDLS and CDR2 YYNGEE. This CDR3 has 16 amino acids. Germline trimming cut 4 bases from V and 0 bases from J; bases unmatched to any gene: 8.

In its sample, this clonotype was seen a few times. J is TRBJ1-1 and V is TRBV12-3 or TRBV12-4, with a tentative D call TRBD1 (5 bases). The germline V and J ends were trimmed by 6 bases and 5 bases, with 13 bases remaining between them. The CDR3 has 13 residues. CDR3 region: CASRDSRGTEAFF. DNA for the CDR3: TGTGCCAGCAGAGACTCAAGGGGAACTGAAGCTTTCTTT.

A remark on this clonotype: The CDR3 does not close with the conserved phenylalanine or tryptophan, likely indicating a read error. The rearrangement joins TRBV10-1 to TRBJ1-1; possibly TRBD1 for D (5 bases). This CDR3 is 15 amino acids long. Germline V gene data show CDR1 as WNHNN and CDR2 as SYGVQD (reference sequence). Trimming removed 5 bases at V and 5 bases at J, with 18 bases between. The chain's CDR3 is CASSPSRGVGTEAFI. The DNA of the CDR3 is TGCGCCAGCAGTCCCTCGCGGGGCGTAGGTACTGAAGCTTTCATT.

This chain joins TRBV11-2 and TRBJ2-7, with no clear D. CDR1 and CDR2 (germline): SGHAT, FQNNGV. Trimming shortened V by 3 bases and J by 4 bases, and 7 bases separated the two germline ends. The CDR3 is made up of 12 amino acids. CDR3 in amino acids: CASSFARYEQYF. The DNA for the CDR3 is TGTGCCAGCAGCTTCGCGCGGTACGAGCAGTACTTC. The variable domain in full, with the rest retrieved from reference TRBV11-2 and TRBJ2-7, is EAGVAQSPRYKIIEKRQSVAFWCNPISGHATLYWYQQILGQGPKLLIQFQNNGVVDDSQLPKDRFSAERLKGVDSTLKIQPAKLEDSAVYLCASSFARYEQYFGPGTRLTVT.

This clonotype was recorded many times. The J gene is TRBJ2-3, the V gene TRBV7-2; possible D gene TRBD1, 5 bases. V lost 10 bases and J 5 bases, leaving 13 bases between the germline ends. The length of the CDR3 is 12 residues. Germline lookup yields CDR1 SGHTA and CDR2 FQGNSA. The DNA of the CDR3 is TGTGCCACCTCAGGGTGGAGAGATACGCAGTATTTT. It encodes CATSGWRDTQYF.

The J gene is TRBJ2-5, the V gene TRBV28, with D perhaps matching TRBD2 (6 bases). The CDR3 runs 12 residues. V lost 3 bases and J 9 bases, leaving 11 bases between the germline ends. From germline, CDR1 is MDHEN and CDR2 SYDVKM. The CDR3 bases are TGTGCCAGCAGTTTCGGCCCGGGGGCCCAGTACTTC. It is translated as CASSFGPGAQYF.

This clonotype was seen many times. V gene TRBV25-1 combines with J gene TRBJ1-6; D may be TRBD1 (5 bases). The V end was cut by 4 bases, the J end by 6 bases, with 10 bases between. This CDR3 spans 14 amino acids. Germline V gene data show CDR1 as MGHDK and CDR2 as SYGVNS. CDR3 coding DNA: TGTGCCAGCAGTGTCGGGACGGTTAATTCACCCCTCCACTTT. Its translation is CASSVGTVNSPLHF.

This clonotype was observed many times. CDR3 loop: CASSQVGNSGNTIYF. CDR3 coding DNA: TGTGCCAGCAGCCAAGTCGGTAACTCTGGAAACACCATATATTTT. The chain has TRBV3-1 and TRBJ1-3; no clear D. This CDR3 has 15 residues. The V gene lost 1 base and the J gene lost 0 bases, with 7 bases spanning the gap. Germline V CDR1 and CDR2: LGHDT, YNNKEL (reference sequence).

The chain combines TRBV4-1 with TRBJ2-3, with D unresolved. The length of the CDR3 is 16 residues. V was pared by 1 base and J by 8 bases, with 19 bases between. Per germline, CDR1 MGHRA and CDR2 YSYEKL. CDR3 nucleotides: TGCGCCAGCAGCCAAGTGGATCTAGTTTCATATGGTACGCAGTATTTT. It encodes CASSQVDLVSYGTQYF.

V is TRBV5-1 and J is TRBJ1-6; 7 positions agree with TRBD1. The CDR3 loop spans 16 amino acids. V was pared by 1 base and J by 8 bases, with 9 bases of the junction left unmatched. Germline-derived CDR1 and CDR2 are SGHRS and YFSETQ. In nucleotides, the CDR3 is TGCGCCAGCAGCTTGTCGGCAGGGGGAGGCGATTCACCCCTCCACTTT. Its protein is CASSLSAGGGDSPLHF.

The chain employs TRBV4-1 and TRBJ2-1; TRBD2 matches 14 bases. The CDR3 length is 17 residues. The ends lost 1 base at V and 7 bases at J; junction bases unmatched: 6. Germline V gene sequence: CDR1 MGHRA, CDR2 YSYEKL. The CDR3 here is CASSQAGTSGRENEQFF. The CDR3 DNA sequence: TGCGCCAGCAGCCAAGCTGGGACTAGCGGGAGAGAAAATGAGCAGTTCTTC.

Many counts were recorded for this clonotype. This chain connects TRBV27 to TRBJ1-2, with TRBD1 as a possible D gene (6 bases). Germline CDR1 is MNHEY and CDR2 is SMNVEV (reference sequence). Between the trimmed V and J ends, which lost 7 bases and 8 bases, there was a span of 17 bases. The CDR3 covers 13 residues. In nucleotides, the CDR3 is TGTGCCAGCACCCCCCCAGGGGTGGTAGGCTACACCTTC. Amino acids: CASTPPGVVGYTF.

This clonotype has a count of ten or more. V is TRBV11-3 and J is TRBJ1-1; D gene unclear. The ends were cut back, 1 base at V and 2 bases at J, with 5 bases in the middle. CDR1 and CDR2 (germline): SGHNT, YENEEA. The CDR3 extends over 13 amino acids. The DNA of the CDR3 is TGTGCCAGCAGCTTAGTAGAAAACACTGAAGCTTTCTTT. Protein sequence: CASSLVENTEAFF.

The CDR3 loop is CASSLPAQGYGEQYF. The CDR3 nucleotides read TGTGCCAGCAGCCTCCCGGCACAGGGGTATGGCGAGCAGTACTTC. The chain employs TRBV5-6 and TRBJ2-7; 7 bases line up with TRBD1. Germline CDR1 is SGHDT and CDR2 is YYEEEE. This CDR3 comprises 15 residues. The J segment lost 6 bases and the V segment lost 4 bases, leaving 13 bases of the junction unmatched.

This clonotype appeared many times. The chain has TRBV7-9 and TRBJ1-2; unclear D gene. The length of the CDR3 is 12 residues. V shed 3 bases and J shed 4 bases, with 6 bases lying between them. Germline V gene sequence: CDR1 SEHNR, CDR2 FQNEAQ (reference sequence). CDR3 amino acids: CASSLDAYGYTF. The DNA of the CDR3 is TGTGCCAGCAGCTTGGACGCCTATGGCTACACCTTC.

This clonotype turned up a few times. The chain recombines TRBV7-6 with TRBJ2-1; D possibly corresponds to TRBD2 (6 bases). The CDR3 has 17 amino acids. CDR1 SGHVS and CDR2 FNYEAQ come from the germline V gene. With 5 bases removed from V and 8 bases from J, the gap between germline ends came to 25 bases. As DNA, the CDR3 is TGTGCCAGCAGCCCTACACTCCGGGACTCTGTTAGCTATGAGCAGTTCTTC. Translation: CASSPTLRDSVSYEQFF.

This clonotype showed up many times. The J gene is TRBJ1-4, the V gene TRBV20-1; TRBD1 aligns across 9 bases. The CDR3 contains 17 residues. Germline-derived CDR1 and CDR2 are DFQATT and SNEGSKA (reference sequence). V shed 6 bases and J 0 bases; nucleotides not matched to a gene: 11. The CDR3 region is CSAIRTGDYATNEKLFF. The CDR3, as DNA: TGCAGTGCAATACGGACAGGGGATTATGCAACTAATGAAAAACTGTTTTTT.

This clonotype was detected a few times. The rearrangement joins TRBV30 to TRBJ2-2; TRBD2 agrees at 14 bases. This CDR3 contains 14 residues. Germline lookup yields CDR1 GTSNPN and CDR2 SVGIG (reference sequence). The V gene end was trimmed by 6 bases and the J gene end by 7 bases; junction bases not matched to a gene: 4. This CDR3 reads CACSGTSGSGELFF. CDR3 bases: TGTGCCTGCTCCGGGACTAGCGGGAGCGGGGAGCTGTTTTTT. The full variable domain, its missing parts supplied by reference TRBV30 and TRBJ2-2, is SQTIHQWPATLVQPVGSPLSLECTVEGTSNPNLYWYRQAAGRGLQLLFYSVGIGQISSEVPQNLSASRPQDRQFILSSKKLLLSDSGFYLCACSGTSGSGELFFGEGSRLTVL.

This clonotype was counted ten times or more. The chain combines TRBV30 with TRBJ1-1; D gene unclear. Between the trimmed V and J ends, which lost 4 bases and 3 bases, there was a span of 12 bases. The CDR3 is 13 residues long. The germline CDR1 and CDR2 sequences are GTSNPN and SVGIG (reference sequence). The CDR3 sequence: CAWKLQEDTEAFF. The DNA for the CDR3 is TGTGCCTGGAAACTCCAGGAAGACACTGAAGCTTTCTTT.